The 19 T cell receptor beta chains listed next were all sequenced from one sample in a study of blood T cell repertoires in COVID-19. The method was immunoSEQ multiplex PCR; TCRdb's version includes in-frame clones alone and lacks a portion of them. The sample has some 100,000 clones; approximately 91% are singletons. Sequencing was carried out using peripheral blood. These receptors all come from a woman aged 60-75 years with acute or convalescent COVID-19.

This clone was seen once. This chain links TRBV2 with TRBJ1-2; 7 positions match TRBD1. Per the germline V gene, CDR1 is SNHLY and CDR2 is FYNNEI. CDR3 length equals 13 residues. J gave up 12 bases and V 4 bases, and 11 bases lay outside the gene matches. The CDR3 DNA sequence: TGTGCCAGCAGTGTGGGGGACAGTCAAAGTAACACCTTC. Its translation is CASSVGDSQSNTF. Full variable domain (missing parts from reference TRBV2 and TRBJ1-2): EPEVTQTPSHQVTQMGQEVILRCVPISNHLYFYWYRQILGQKVEFLVSFYNNEISEKSEIFDDQFSVERPDGSNFTLKIRSTKLEDSAMYFCASSVGDSQSNTFGSGTRLTVV.

The CDR3 loop is CASSLEGLAGGGFYNEQFF. The CDR3 coding sequence is TGTGCCAGCAGCTTAGAAGGGCTAGCGGGAGGGGGATTTTACAATGAGCAGTTCTTC. V is TRBV7-9 and J is TRBJ2-1; 12 positions match TRBD2. Germline trimming cut 1 base from V and 4 bases from J; bases unmatched to any gene: 11. The CDR3 runs 19 residues. Germline V gene data show CDR1 as SEHNR and CDR2 as FQNEAQ (reference sequence).

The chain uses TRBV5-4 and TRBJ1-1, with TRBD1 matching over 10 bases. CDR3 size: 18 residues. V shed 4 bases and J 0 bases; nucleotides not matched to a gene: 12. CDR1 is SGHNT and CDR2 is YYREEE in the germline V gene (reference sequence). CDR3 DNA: TGTGCCAGCAGCACTTTGACAGGGGGCATGGGGATGAACACTGAAGCTTTCTTT. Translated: CASSTLTGGMGMNTEAFF.

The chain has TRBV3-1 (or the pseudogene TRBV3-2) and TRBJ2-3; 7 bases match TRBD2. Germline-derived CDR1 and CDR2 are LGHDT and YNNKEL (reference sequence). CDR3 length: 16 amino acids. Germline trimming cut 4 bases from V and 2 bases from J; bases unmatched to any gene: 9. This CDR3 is CASSLPTGTTTDTQYF. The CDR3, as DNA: TGTGCCAGCAGCCTACCGACCGGGACTACCACAGATACGCAGTATTTT.

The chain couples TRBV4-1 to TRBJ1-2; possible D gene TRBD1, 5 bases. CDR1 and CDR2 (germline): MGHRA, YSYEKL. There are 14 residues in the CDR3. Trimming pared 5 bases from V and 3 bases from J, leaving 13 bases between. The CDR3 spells CASSSAQGDYGYTF. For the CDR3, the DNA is TGCGCCAGCAGCTCTGCGCAAGGGGACTATGGCTACACCTTC.

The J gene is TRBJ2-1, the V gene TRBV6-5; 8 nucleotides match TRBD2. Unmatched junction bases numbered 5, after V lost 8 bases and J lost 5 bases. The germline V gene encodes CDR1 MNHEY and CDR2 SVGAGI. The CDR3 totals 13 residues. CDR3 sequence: CASLREVHNEQFF. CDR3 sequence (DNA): TGTGCCAGCTTGCGGGAGGTCCACAATGAGCAGTTCTTC.

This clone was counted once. CDR3 amino acids: CASRRWGSYGYTF. The CDR3 DNA sequence: TGTGCCAGCAGAAGATGGGGCAGCTATGGCTACACCTTC. The chain combines TRBV5-8 with TRBJ1-2; D perhaps matches TRBD1 (5 bases). The germline CDR1 and CDR2 sequences are SGHTS and YDEGEE. There are 13 residues in the CDR3. Trimming shortened V by 5 bases and J by 4 bases, and 12 bases separated the two germline ends. Complete variable domain (other parts from reference TRBV5-8 and TRBJ1-2): EAGVTQSPTHLIKTRGQQATLRCSPISGHTSVYWYQQALGLGLQFLLWYDEGEERNRGNFPPRFSGRQFPNYSSELNVNALELEDSALYLCASRRWGSYGYTFGSGTRLTVV.

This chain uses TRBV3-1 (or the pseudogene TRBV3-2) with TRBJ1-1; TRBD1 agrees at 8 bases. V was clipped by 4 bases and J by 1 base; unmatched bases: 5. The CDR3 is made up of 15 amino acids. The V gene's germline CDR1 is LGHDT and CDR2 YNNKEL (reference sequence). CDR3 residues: CASSLWTGKNTEAFF. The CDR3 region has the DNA TGTGCCAGCAGCCTTTGGACAGGGAAGAACACTGAAGCTTTCTTT.

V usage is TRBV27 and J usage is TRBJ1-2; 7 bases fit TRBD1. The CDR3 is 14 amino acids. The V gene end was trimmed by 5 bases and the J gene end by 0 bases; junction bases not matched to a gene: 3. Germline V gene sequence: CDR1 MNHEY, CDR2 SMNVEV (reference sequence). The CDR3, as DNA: TGTGCCAGCAGTACCGACAGGGCTAACTATGGCTACACCTTC. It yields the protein CASSTDRANYGYTF.

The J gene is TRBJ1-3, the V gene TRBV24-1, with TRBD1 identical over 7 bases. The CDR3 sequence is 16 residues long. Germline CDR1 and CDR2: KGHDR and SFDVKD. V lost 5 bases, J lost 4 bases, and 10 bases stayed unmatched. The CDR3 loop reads CATSAVKGGFGNTIYF. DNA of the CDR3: TGTGCCACCAGTGCGGTAAAAGGGGGCTTCGGAAACACCATATATTTT.

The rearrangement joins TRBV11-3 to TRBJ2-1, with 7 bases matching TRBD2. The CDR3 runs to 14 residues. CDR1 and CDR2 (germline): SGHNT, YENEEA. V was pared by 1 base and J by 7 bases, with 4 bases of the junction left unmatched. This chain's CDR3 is CASSLGTRSNEQFF. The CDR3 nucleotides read TGTGCCAGCAGCTTAGGGACTAGAAGTAATGAGCAGTTCTTC.

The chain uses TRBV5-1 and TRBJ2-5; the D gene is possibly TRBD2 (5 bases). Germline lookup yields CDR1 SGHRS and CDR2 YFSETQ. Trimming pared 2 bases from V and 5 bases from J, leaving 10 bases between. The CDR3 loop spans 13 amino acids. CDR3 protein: CASSFEGLETQYF. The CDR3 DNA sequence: TGCGCCAGCAGCTTCGAGGGCCTGGAGACCCAGTACTTC. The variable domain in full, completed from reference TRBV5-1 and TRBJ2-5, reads KAGVTQTPRYLIKTRGQQVTLSCSPISGHRSVSWYQQTPGQGLQFLFEYFSETQRNKGNFPGRFSGRQFSNSRSEMNVSTLELGDSALYLCASSFEGLETQYFGPGTRLLVL.

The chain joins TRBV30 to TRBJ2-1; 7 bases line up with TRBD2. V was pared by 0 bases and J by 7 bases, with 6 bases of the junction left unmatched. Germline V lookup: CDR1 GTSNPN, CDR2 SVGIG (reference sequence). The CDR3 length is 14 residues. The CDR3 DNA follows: TGTGCCTGGAGTGTGGGGGAGGGAGGGAATGAGCAGTTCTTC. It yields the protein CAWSVGEGGNEQFF.

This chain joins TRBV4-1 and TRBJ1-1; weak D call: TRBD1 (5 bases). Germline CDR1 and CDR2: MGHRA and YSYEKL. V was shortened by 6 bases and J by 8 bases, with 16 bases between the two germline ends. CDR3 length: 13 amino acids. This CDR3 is CASSEYTGAEAFF. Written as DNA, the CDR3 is TGCGCCAGCAGTGAATACACAGGAGCCGAAGCTTTCTTT.

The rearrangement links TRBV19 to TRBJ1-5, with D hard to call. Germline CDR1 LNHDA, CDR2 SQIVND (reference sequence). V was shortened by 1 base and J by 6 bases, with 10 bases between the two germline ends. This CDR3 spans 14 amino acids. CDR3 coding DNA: TGTGCCAGTAGTATAGGCGGGGTCGGTCAGCCCCAGCATTTT. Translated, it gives CASSIGGVGQPQHF.

This CDR3 reads CASSQYGTDNQPQHF. CDR3 DNA: TGTGCCAGCAGCCAGTACGGGACAGACAATCAGCCCCAGCATTTT. The chain employs TRBV3-1 (or the pseudogene TRBV3-2) and TRBJ1-5, with 7 bases fitting TRBD1. J lost 3 bases, V lost 3 bases, and 5 bases had no gene match. Germline CDR1 reads LGHDT; CDR2 reads YNNKEL (reference sequence). CDR3 length: 15 amino acids.

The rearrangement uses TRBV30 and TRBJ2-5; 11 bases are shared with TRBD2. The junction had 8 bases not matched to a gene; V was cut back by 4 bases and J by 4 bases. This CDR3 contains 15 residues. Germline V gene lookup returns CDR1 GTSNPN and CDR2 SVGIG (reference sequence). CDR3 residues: CAWKFSGRARETQYF. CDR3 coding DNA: TGTGCCTGGAAATTTAGCGGGAGGGCGAGAGAGACCCAGTACTTC.

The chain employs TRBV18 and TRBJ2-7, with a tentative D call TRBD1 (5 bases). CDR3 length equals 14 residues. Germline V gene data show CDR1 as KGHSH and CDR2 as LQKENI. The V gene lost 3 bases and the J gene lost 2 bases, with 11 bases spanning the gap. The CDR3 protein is CASSPDTLPYEQYV. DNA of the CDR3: TGTGCCAGCTCACCGGACACCTTACCCTACGAGCAGTACGTC.

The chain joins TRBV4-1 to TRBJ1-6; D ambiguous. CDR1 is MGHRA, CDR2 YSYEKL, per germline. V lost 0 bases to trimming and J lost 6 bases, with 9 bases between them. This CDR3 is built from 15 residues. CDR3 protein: CASSQEGRPNSPLHF. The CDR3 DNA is TGCGCCAGCAGCCAAGAGGGCAGGCCTAATTCACCCCTCCACTTT.